The present T cell receptor (beta chain) was sequenced within a study of T cells in Graves' hyperthyroidism and ophthalmopathy. TCR beta CDR3 regions were amplified from RNA. When the TCR CDR3 underwent first-round RT-PCR, the HTBI primer set was used. TCRdb re-derived calls from the multiplex PCR reads in MiXCR, one entry per CDR3 protein. The data hold about 510,000 distinct CDR3 sequences, with 14% observed a single time. The germline V and J ends were trimmed by 2 bases and 6 bases, with 14 bases remaining between them. The germline V gene has CDR1 KGHSH and CDR2 LQKENI. This CDR3 contains 14 residues.

V gene TRBV18 combines with J gene TRBJ2-7, with D tentatively TRBD2 (6 bases). Sequencing was done on a sample of blood. The sequence came from a woman aged 40 to 49 with Graves' hyperthyroidism. DNA of the CDR3: TGTGCCAGCTCACCAGGGCGGGATCTAGGCGAGCAGTACTTC. It codes for CASSPGRDLGEQYF.